Below, 10 T cell receptor beta chains from the same sample are listed, as sequenced in a study of shared clonotypes between healthy human individuals. TCRdb's copy holds only in-frame clones and misses some; the assay was immunoSEQ multiplex PCR. The data contain roughly 2.1 million clones, 93% of them singletons. CD45RO-negative, CCR7-positively selected cells formed the naive CD8 fraction, excluding terminally differentiated effector memory CD45RA+ cells. Sequencing was performed on naive CD8+ T cells from PBMCs. These receptors were taken from a man aged 18 to 30 in good health. Some clones in this sample may be carry-over from other donors' samples.

The rearrangement uses TRBV7-6 and TRBJ1-5; D gene unclear. Germline V gene lookup returns CDR1 SGHVS and CDR2 FNYEAQ. Trimming cost V 1 base and J 7 bases, with 8 bases left between them. There are 13 residues in the CDR3. CDR3 in DNA: TGTGCCAGCAGCTTAGACGAGGGACAGCCCCAGCATTTT. It specifies CASSLDEGQPQHF.

This rearrangement joins TRBV10-3 to TRBJ2-3; D is unresolved. V was pared by 8 bases and J by 6 bases, with 15 bases between. The CDR3 contains 13 residues. CDR1 and CDR2 from the germline V gene are ENHRY and SYGVKD. Here the CDR3 reads CAILIADLDTQYF. In DNA, the CDR3 is TGTGCCATCCTTATTGCCGACCTGGATACGCAGTATTTT.

The V and J genes are TRBV28 and TRBJ1-2, with D uncertain. V lost 5 bases to trimming and J lost 2 bases, with 21 bases between them. The V gene's germline CDR1 is MDHEN and CDR2 SYDVKM. This CDR3 region has 17 residues. The CDR3 protein is CASSLPLGQPSNYGYTF. CDR3 DNA: TGTGCCAGCAGTCTCCCCCTGGGTCAGCCCTCGAACTATGGCTACACCTTC.

The genes are TRBV9 and TRBJ2-2, with TRBD2 matching over 8 bases. This CDR3 is 17 amino acids long. J lost 3 bases, V lost 4 bases, and 11 bases had no gene match. Germline V CDR1 and CDR2: SGDLS, YYNGEE. The CDR3 DNA sequence: TGTGCCAGCAGCCCTCCCTTGCGGGGGGCGGACACCGGGGAGCTGTTTTTT. Translating gives CASSPPLRGADTGELFF.

This chain joins TRBV28 and TRBJ1-5, with 10 bases fitting TRBD1. The length of the CDR3 is 15 residues. CDR1 MDHEN and CDR2 SYDVKM come from the germline V gene. V trimming: 6 bases; J trimming: 5 bases; junction bases outside the gene matches: 7. DNA for the CDR3: TGTGCCAGCAGACTAGGGACAGGGGCATATCAGCCCCAGCATTTT. This codes for CASRLGTGAYQPQHF.

The chain links TRBV13 to TRBJ2-2, with 7 bases fitting TRBD2. With 1 base clipped from V and 4 bases from J, the junction kept 6 bases outside the gene matches. The CDR3 is 16 residues long. The germline V gene encodes CDR1 PRHDT and CDR2 FYEKMQ (reference sequence). CDR3 bases: TGTGCCAGCAGCTTAGCATTAGCGGGCCGCACCGGGGAGCTGTTTTTT. Protein sequence: CASSLALAGRTGELFF.

The V gene is TRBV7-9, the J gene TRBJ2-1, with a weak D call TRBD2 (5 bases). V lost 1 base and J 14 bases, leaving 9 bases between the germline ends. This CDR3 has 11 residues. CDR1 and CDR2 (germline): SEHNR, FQNEAQ (reference sequence). The DNA for the CDR3 is TGTGCCAGCAGCTTAGAAGCGGAGGAGTTCTTC. It encodes CASSLEAEEFF.

This chain connects TRBV15 to TRBJ2-6; TRBD1 agrees at 10 bases. V was pared by 0 bases and J by 3 bases, with 5 bases of the junction left unmatched. The CDR3 loop spans 18 amino acids. The germline CDR1 and CDR2 sequences are LNHNV and YYDKDF (reference sequence). CDR3 in amino acids: CATSRDRQGAYGANVLTF. CDR3 sequence (DNA): TGTGCCACCAGCAGAGACCGACAGGGGGCGTATGGGGCCAACGTCCTGACTTTC.

As DNA, the CDR3 is TGTGCCAGCAGCGCTAACGAACAGGACCTGAGTGTGCAGTACTTC. Translation gives CASSANEQDLSVQYF. The chain combines TRBV7-9 with TRBJ2-7; perhaps TRBD1 as D (5 bases). The CDR3 contains 15 residues. CDR1 and CDR2 (germline): SEHNR, FQNEAQ (reference sequence). V lost 5 bases and J lost 9, with 23 bases in between.

The chain carries TRBV9 and TRBJ2-1; 16 nucleotides line up with TRBD2. The V gene end was trimmed by 2 bases and the J gene end by 5 bases; junction bases not matched to a gene: 10. This CDR3 has 19 amino acids. Germline V CDR1 and CDR2: SGDLS, YYNGEE. The CDR3 region is CASSVFHGTSGRGNNEQFF. The CDR3 region has the DNA TGTGCCAGCAGCGTTTTCCATGGGACTAGCGGGAGGGGGAACAATGAGCAGTTCTTC.